The 29 T cell receptor beta chains listed next were all sequenced from one sample in a study of blood T cell repertoires in COVID-19. Clones were read by immunoSEQ multiplex PCR, and TCRdb kept only the in-frame ones, dropping some. Among over 100,000 clones, 70% to 85% were seen once, and the ten largest hold over 7.5%. Material for sequencing was peripheral blood. These receptors originate from a man aged 55-75 years with active or convalescent COVID-19.

The chain carries TRBV5-4 and TRBJ2-5, with a tentative D call TRBD2 (6 bases). This CDR3 comprises 14 residues. In germline, CDR1 is SGHNT, CDR2 YYREEE (reference sequence). Trimming shortened V by 3 bases and J by 4 bases, and 13 bases separated the two germline ends. The CDR3 DNA sequence: TGTGCCAGCAGCTCAAAAGGAGGGGCAGAGACCCAGTACTTC. This codes for CASSSKGGAETQYF.

The J gene is TRBJ1-6, the V gene TRBV10-2; D not resolved. V was shortened by 3 bases and J by 7 bases, with 10 bases between the two germline ends. Germline V gives CDR1 WSHSY, CDR2 SAAADI. CDR3 length: 14 residues. CDR3 region: CASSERRSNSPLHF. In DNA, the CDR3 is TGCGCCAGCAGTGAACGGCGGAGCAATTCACCCCTCCACTTT.

Here the CDR3 reads CASSRQGGNNQPQHF. The CDR3 nucleotides are TGCGCCAGCAGCCGTCAGGGGGGCAACAATCAGCCCCAGCATTTT. V usage is TRBV5-1 and J usage is TRBJ1-5; 7 bases agree with TRBD1. Trimming took 4 bases from V and 3 from J; bases not matched to a gene: 7. This CDR3 spans 15 amino acids. The germline V gene encodes CDR1 SGHRS and CDR2 YFSETQ. Full variable domain (rest looked up from reference TRBV5-1 and TRBJ1-5): KAGVTQTPRYLIKTRGQQVTLSCSPISGHRSVSWYQQTPGQGLQFLFEYFSETQRNKGNFPGRFSGRQFSNSRSEMNVSTLELGDSALYLCASSRQGGNNQPQHFGDGTRLSIL.

As DNA, the CDR3 is TGTGCCAGCAGCTGGGGACAGGGTTGGGCTTTCTTT. It yields the protein CASSWGQGWAFF. The chain joins TRBV6-6 to TRBJ1-1; 9 bases are a match to TRBD1. V lost 6 bases, J lost 11 bases, and 7 bases stayed unmatched. Germline-derived CDR1 and CDR2 are MNHNY and SVGAGI (reference sequence). This CDR3 is 12 amino acids long.

This chain's CDR3 is CASSLAGTSATLVYNEQFF. In nucleotides, the CDR3 is TGCGCCAGCAGCTTGGCCGGGACTAGCGCCACTCTTGTCTACAATGAGCAGTTCTTC. The chain recombines TRBV5-1 with TRBJ2-1; 10 bases are shared with TRBD2. The CDR3 consists of 19 residues. The germline V gene encodes CDR1 SGHRS and CDR2 YFSETQ. J lost 3 bases, V lost 0 bases, and 12 bases had no gene match. The full variable domain, rest sourced from reference TRBV5-1 and TRBJ2-1, is KAGVTQTPRYLIKTRGQQVTLSCSPISGHRSVSWYQQTPGQGLQFLFEYFSETQRNKGNFPGRFSGRQFSNSRSEMNVSTLELGDSALYLCASSLAGTSATLVYNEQFFGPGTRLTVL.

CDR3 protein: CASSFLPQVNTGELFF. CDR3 coding DNA: TGTGCCAGCAGTTTCCTCCCTCAGGTGAACACCGGGGAGCTGTTTTTT. The chain uses TRBV6-2 or TRBV6-3 and TRBJ2-2; unclear D gene. The CDR3 is made up of 16 amino acids. Trimming left V 4 bases short and J 1 base short, with 13 bases between. The germline CDR1 and CDR2 sequences are MNHEY and SVGEGT.

The chain joins TRBV5-8 to TRBJ2-1; D is possibly TRBD1 (5 bases). This CDR3 contains 12 residues. Germline assignment: CDR1 SGHTS and CDR2 YDEGEE. V was shortened by 2 bases and J by 10 bases, with 10 bases between the two germline ends. The CDR3 DNA reads as TGTGCCAGCAGCTTTTACAGGACCGAGCAGTTCTTC. The encoded protein is CASSFYRTEQFF. Full variable domain (remainder filled in from reference TRBV5-8 and TRBJ2-1): EAGVTQSPTHLIKTRGQQATLRCSPISGHTSVYWYQQALGLGLQFLLWYDEGEERNRGNFPPRFSGRQFPNYSSELNVNALELEDSALYLCASSFYRTEQFFGPGTRLTVL.

This chain connects TRBV5-1 to TRBJ1-1, with a possible D match to TRBD1 (6 bases). Trimming removed 0 bases at V and 8 bases at J, with 8 bases between. The CDR3 covers 12 residues. Germline V CDR1 and CDR2: SGHRS, YFSETQ. The CDR3 loop reads CASSLDRVEAFF. The CDR3 DNA sequence: TGCGCCAGCAGCTTGGACAGGGTGGAAGCTTTCTTT.

The rearrangement joins TRBV4-3 to TRBJ2-3; D is unclear. The CDR3 has 16 amino acids. Germline V CDR1 and CDR2: LGHNA, YSLEER. The germline V and J ends were trimmed by 1 base and 0 bases, with 11 bases remaining between them. CDR3 region: CASSQGSSTSTDTQYF. CDR3 nucleotides: TGCGCCAGCAGCCAAGGAAGCTCCACTAGCACAGATACGCAGTATTTT.

V gene TRBV5-1 combines with J gene TRBJ1-4; 10 positions match TRBD1. The CDR3 totals 15 residues. Trimming cost V 5 bases and J 5 bases; bases outside gene matches: 6. Germline V gene data show CDR1 as SGHRS and CDR2 as YFSETQ. CDR3 nucleotide sequence: TGCGCCAGCAGGTCGACAGGGGGCCGCAATGAAAAACTGTTTTTT. Protein sequence: CASRSTGGRNEKLFF.

This clone was observed once. CDR3 nucleotide sequence: TGTGCCAGCAGCTTAGGAGACAATAGCAATCAGCCCCAGCATTTT. This codes for CASSLGDNSNQPQHF. This chain joins TRBV7-8 and TRBJ1-5, with D hard to call. The CDR3 length is 15 residues. Per germline, CDR1 SGHVS and CDR2 FQNEAQ. V was pared by 1 base and J by 0 bases, with 7 bases between.

V usage is TRBV27 and J usage is TRBJ2-2, with a weak D call TRBD1 (5 bases). V was pared by 2 bases and J by 4 bases, with 14 bases between. Germline V gene sequence: CDR1 MNHEY, CDR2 SMNVEV (reference sequence). There are 16 residues in the CDR3. CDR3 amino acids: CASSLLVQGGTGELFF. The CDR3 DNA is TGTGCCAGCAGTTTACTGGTTCAGGGCGGCACCGGGGAGCTGTTTTTT.

This clone has a handful of counts. The chain couples TRBV7-2 to TRBJ2-5, with D perhaps matching TRBD2 (7 bases). Germline assignment: CDR1 SGHTA and CDR2 FQGNSA. Trimming left V 1 base short and J 3 bases short, with 15 bases between. The CDR3 is made up of 16 amino acids. The CDR3 here is CASSLGLGEGEETQYF. CDR3 sequence (DNA): TGTGCCAGCAGCTTAGGGTTAGGGGAGGGGGAAGAGACCCAGTACTTC.

V and J are TRBV27 and TRBJ2-7; 10 bases map to TRBD2. Germline values: CDR1 MNHEY, CDR2 SMNVEV (reference sequence). There are 16 residues in the CDR3. J was trimmed by 7 bases and V by 6 bases; bases with no gene match: 15. CDR3 loop: CASSPGSAGGPEEQYF. CDR3 sequence (DNA): TGTGCCAGCAGCCCTGGGTCAGCGGGAGGGCCGGAGGAGCAGTACTTC.

This clone was recorded a few times. The chain recombines TRBV7-9 with TRBJ2-1, with no clear D. CDR3 length equals 11 residues. With 3 bases removed from V and 9 bases from J, the gap between germline ends came to 6 bases. Germline CDR1 SEHNR, CDR2 FQNEAQ (reference sequence). CDR3 residues: CASSFSIEQFF. CDR3 DNA sequence: TGTGCCAGCAGCTTTTCCATTGAGCAGTTCTTC.

J is TRBJ2-3 and V is TRBV6-5, with D maybe TRBD2 (6 bases). Germline-derived CDR1 and CDR2 are MNHEY and SVGAGI. The CDR3 has 15 residues. Trimming stripped 9 bases from V and 2 bases from J, with 18 bases between. CDR3 nucleotide sequence: TGTGCCAGTTCTCTTTTCGGGAGAAACACAGATACGCAGTATTTT. Its protein is CASSLFGRNTDTQYF.

This clone showed up just a few times. The V and J genes are TRBV28 and TRBJ2-6; D perhaps matches TRBD1 (7 bases). Trimming left V 8 bases short and J 0 bases short, with 20 bases between. Germline CDR1 and CDR2: MDHEN and SYDVKM. CDR3 length equals 18 residues. For the CDR3, the DNA is TGTGCCAGCGAGGGCTCGGCGGGACAGCACTCTGGGGCCAACGTCCTGACTTTC. It encodes CASEGSAGQHSGANVLTF.

The rearrangement joins TRBV6-5 to TRBJ2-5, with a possible D match to TRBD1 (6 bases). Germline CDR1 reads MNHEY; CDR2 reads SVGAGI. V was pared by 7 bases and J by 4 bases, with 13 bases between. The CDR3 runs to 13 residues. CDR3: CASKGRGTETQYF. DNA for the CDR3: TGTGCCAGCAAGGGAAGGGGGACAGAGACCCAGTACTTC.

This chain links TRBV4-1 with TRBJ2-2; perhaps TRBD2 as D (5 bases). This CDR3 is 16 amino acids long. Germline V gene sequence: CDR1 MGHRA, CDR2 YSYEKL. The V end was cut by 0 bases, the J end by 1 base, with 9 bases between. In DNA, the CDR3 is TGCGCCAGCAGCCAAGAGGGTAGCGTGAACACCGGGGAGCTGTTTTTT. It specifies CASSQEGSVNTGELFF.

Remarks on this clone: Other nucleotide sequences from this sample produce the same CDR3. The chain combines TRBV7-9 with TRBJ2-1, with 7 bases identical to TRBD2. V shed 0 bases and J 7 bases; nucleotides not matched to a gene: 0. Germline CDR1 and CDR2: SEHNR and FQNEAQ (reference sequence). This CDR3 comprises 13 residues. Here the CDR3 reads CASSLAGGNEQFF. DNA for the CDR3: TGTGCCAGCAGCTTAGCGGGAGGGAATGAGCAGTTCTTC.

This clone occurred many times. The rearrangement joins TRBV7-9 to TRBJ2-7, with D perhaps TRBD1 (5 bases). V was cut by 5 bases and J by 0 bases, with 17 bases left in between. CDR3 length equals 16 residues. Germline V lookup: CDR1 SEHNR, CDR2 FQNEAQ (reference sequence). In DNA, the CDR3 is TGTGCCAGCAGCCCCCCTAGGGGTGTTGACTCCTACGAGCAGTACTTC. Its protein is CASSPPRGVDSYEQYF.

This clone was seen a few times. This chain uses TRBV18 with TRBJ1-1; D remains unclear. There are 14 residues in the CDR3. Germline V gene sequence: CDR1 KGHSH, CDR2 LQKENI. Trimming took off 2 bases at V and 5 bases at J, with 12 bases between the two ends. CDR3 nucleotide sequence: TGTGCCAGCTCACCAAGGCCAGGAAGGACTGAAGCTTTCTTT. This encodes CASSPRPGRTEAFF.

This clone was counted a few times. The rearrangement uses TRBV2 and TRBJ1-5; possibly TRBD1 for D (5 bases). V shed 6 bases and J shed 3 bases, with 12 bases lying between them. Germline CDR1 and CDR2: SNHLY and FYNNEI. The CDR3 is 14 amino acids. The CDR3 region has the DNA TGTGCCAGCAGCCGACAGCTCCTCAATCAGCCCCAGCATTTT. Encoded protein: CASSRQLLNQPQHF.

The rearrangement joins TRBV5-5 to TRBJ1-1, with D unresolved. Trimming removed 1 base from V and 0 bases from J, with 10 bases in between. The germline CDR1 and CDR2 sequences are SGHKS and YYEKEE (reference sequence). CDR3 size: 15 residues. This chain's CDR3 is CASSLYSKLNTEAFF. CDR3 in DNA: TGTGCCAGCAGCTTGTACAGTAAGCTGAACACTGAAGCTTTCTTT. The whole variable domain, remainder taken from reference TRBV5-5 and TRBJ1-1, is DAGVTQSPTHLIKTRGQQVTLRCSPISGHKSVSWYQQVLGQGPQFIFQYYEKEERGRGNFPDRFSARQFPNYSSELNVNALLLGDSALYLCASSLYSKLNTEAFFGQGTRLTVV.

The V and J genes are TRBV30 and TRBJ1-2, with D possibly being TRBD1 (6 bases). CDR3 length: 13 residues. Per germline, CDR1 GTSNPN and CDR2 SVGIG (reference sequence). V shed 2 bases and J shed 4 bases, with 11 bases lying between them. The CDR3 bases are TGTGCCTGGAGTCCGGACAGAGTCTATGGCTACACCTTC. Its protein product is CAWSPDRVYGYTF.

This rearrangement joins TRBV18 to TRBJ2-1; tentative D call: TRBD1 (6 bases). The CDR3 extends over 13 amino acids. The V end lost 6 bases, the J end lost 10 bases, and 16 bases lay between the germline ends. Germline V gene data show CDR1 as KGHSH and CDR2 as LQKENI. The CDR3 reads CASSLSQGREQFF. CDR3 nucleotide sequence: TGTGCCAGCTCTCTTTCACAGGGTCGGGAGCAGTTCTTC.

J is TRBJ2-5 and V is TRBV9; 7 nucleotides align to TRBD2. Per the germline V gene, CDR1 is SGDLS and CDR2 is YYNGEE. The length of the CDR3 is 16 residues. The V gene end was trimmed by 0 bases and the J gene end by 1 base; junction bases not matched to a gene: 6. Here the CDR3 reads CASSVGVGGTQETQYF. CDR3 nucleotide sequence: TGTGCCAGCAGCGTAGGGGTGGGGGGGACCCAAGAGACCCAGTACTTC. The whole variable domain, remainder taken from reference TRBV9 and TRBJ2-5, is DSGVTQTPKHLITATGQRVTLRCSPRSGDLSVYWYQQSLDQGLQFLIQYYNGEERAKGNILERFSAQQFPDLHSELNLSSLELGDSALYFCASSVGVGGTQETQYFGPGTRLLVL.

The J gene is TRBJ2-2, the V gene TRBV7-2; 11 bases line up with TRBD2. The V gene end was trimmed by 5 bases and the J gene end by 7 bases; junction bases not matched to a gene: 18. This CDR3 contains 19 residues. Germline V gene lookup returns CDR1 SGHTA and CDR2 FQGNSA. CDR3: CASSPRPTSGTLRGGELFF. The DNA for the CDR3 is TGTGCCAGCAGCCCACGTCCGACTAGCGGGACCCTTAGGGGCGGGGAGCTGTTTTTT.

The chain has TRBV7-9 and TRBJ2-1, with 9 bases lining up with TRBD2. Looked up from germline, CDR1 is SEHNR and CDR2 is FQNEAQ (reference sequence). The CDR3 runs to 16 residues. Trimming removed 8 bases from V and 2 bases from J; junction bases left unmatched: 10. CDR3 bases: TGTGCCAGCGGCCACCTGACTAGCGGAGCCTACAATGAGCAGTTCTTC. Translation gives CASGHLTSGAYNEQFF.